Below, 4 T cell receptor beta chains from the same sample are listed, as sequenced in a study of T cells after yellow fever vaccination. TCRdb used MiXCR to reprocess the 5' RACE reads, holding one entry per CDR3 protein. Of approximately 330,000 distinct CDR3 sequences listed, about an eighth are singletons. The sequenced sample was CD4+ T cells sorted from PBMCs, obtained 15 days after the yellow fever booster vaccination. These receptors were taken from a man younger than 35 who received the YFV17D yellow fever vaccine.

A few counts support this clonotype. The chain joins TRBV5-1 to TRBJ2-1; 10 bases fit TRBD1. Germline CDR1 is SGHRS and CDR2 is YFSETQ. Trimming removed 0 bases from V and 8 bases from J; junction bases left unmatched: 8. This CDR3 contains 16 residues. DNA for the CDR3: TGCGCCAGCAGCTTGGTAGCGACAGGGGGCTTCCATGAGCAGTTCTTC. Amino acids: CASSLVATGGFHEQFF. Supplemented by reference TRBV5-1 and TRBJ2-1, the full variable domain reads KAGVTQTPRYLIKTRGQQVTLSCSPISGHRSVSWYQQTPGQGLQFLFEYFSETQRNKGNFPGRFSGRQFSNSRSEMNVSTLELGDSALYLCASSLVATGGFHEQFFGPGTRLTVL.

The chain combines TRBV27 with TRBJ1-1; 8 bases are shared with TRBD1. The CDR3 loop spans 14 amino acids. CDR1 MNHEY and CDR2 SMNVEV come from the germline V gene (reference sequence). After removal of 6 bases from V and 6 bases from J, the junction contained 9 bases not matched to a gene. CDR3 bases: TGTGCCAGCAGGCGGCAGGGGGCGAATCCTGAAGCTTTCTTT. This gives the protein CASRRQGANPEAFF.

Only a few counts were recorded for this clonotype. The chain couples TRBV20-1 to TRBJ2-6; 7 positions agree with TRBD1. CDR1 and CDR2 from the germline V gene are DFQATT and SNEGSKA (reference sequence). The junction had 1 base not matched to a gene; V was cut back by 2 bases and J by 0 bases. This CDR3 is built from 15 residues. In DNA form, the CDR3 reads TGCAGTGCTAGAACAGGGGCCTCTGGGGCCAACGTCCTGACTTTC. Protein sequence: CSARTGASGANVLTF.

This clonotype was observed a few times. The chain links TRBV15 to TRBJ2-1, with D perhaps given as TRBD1 or TRBD2 (6 bases each). The CDR3 extends over 15 amino acids. Germline loops: CDR1 LNHNV, CDR2 YYDKDF (reference sequence). V lost 5 bases, J lost 7 bases, and 18 bases lay in between. CDR3 DNA: TGTGCCACCAGCTCCCGGCAGGGGACTGTGAATGAGCAGTTCTTC. Translation gives CATSSRQGTVNEQFF.